The rows below give T cell receptor beta chains drawn from one sample of a study of cytomegalovirus exposure and HLA in healthy donors. TCRdb's table, derived via immunoSEQ multiplex PCR, lists solely in-frame clones and lacks some. The sample includes approximately 110,000 clones, about 78% of them seen just once. Sequencing was performed on PBMCs. The receptors were gathered from a woman in her thirties or forties in good health and CMV-seropositive. CDR3s leave out the opening cysteine and the closing phenylalanine or tryptophan. D genes are given only for firm matches.

v_call,d_call,j_call,cdr3_aa
TRBV29-1,TRBD1,TRBJ2-2,SVRSVPGTGGNTGELF
TRBV7-8,TRBD1,TRBJ1-1,ASSLGAPGGLLRAEAF
TRBV2,TRBD2,TRBJ2-1,ASSRGLAGITYNEQF
TRBV4-3,NA,TRBJ2-1,ASSQDHFSYNEQF
TRBV4-3,TRBD1,TRBJ1-2,ASSRKTGQGYQIYGYT
TRBV4-1,TRBD1,TRBJ1-6,ASSQVRQGGSNSPLH
TRBV13,TRBD2,TRBJ2-7,ASSLEGRGGTAGLVEQY
TRBV2,NA,TRBJ1-1,ASSEWGPNTEAF
TRBV5-4,TRBD1,TRBJ2-2,ASSVGQYTGELF
TRBV7-7,TRBD1,TRBJ2-5,ASSLRDRGGETQY
TRBV7-2,NA,TRBJ2-7,ASSLSISGYEQY
TRBV10-3,NA,TRBJ2-1,AIRHASGHNEQF
TRBV6-1,TRBD1,TRBJ1-5,ASRGTEPQH
TRBV5-1,TRBD1,TRBJ1-3,ASSQTGTGGGNTIY
TRBV7-2,NA,TRBJ1-3,ASSLNRGSGNTIY
TRBV4-3,NA,TRBJ1-1,ASSQDLAGIMNTEAF
TRBV6-5,TRBD1,TRBJ2-2,ASSYSSTGTTGELF
TRBV7-2,NA,TRBJ2-4,ASSFAGGSTKNIQY
TRBV18,NA,TRBJ2-7,ASSPFGVYEQY
TRBV29-1,NA,TRBJ1-1,SVRRQASSDTEAF
TRBV5-4,TRBD1,TRBJ1-4,ASSTTGDGNEKLF
TRBV2,NA,TRBJ1-2,ASTRDTANYGYT
TRBV6-1,TRBD1,TRBJ2-3,ARLTQGALGTQY